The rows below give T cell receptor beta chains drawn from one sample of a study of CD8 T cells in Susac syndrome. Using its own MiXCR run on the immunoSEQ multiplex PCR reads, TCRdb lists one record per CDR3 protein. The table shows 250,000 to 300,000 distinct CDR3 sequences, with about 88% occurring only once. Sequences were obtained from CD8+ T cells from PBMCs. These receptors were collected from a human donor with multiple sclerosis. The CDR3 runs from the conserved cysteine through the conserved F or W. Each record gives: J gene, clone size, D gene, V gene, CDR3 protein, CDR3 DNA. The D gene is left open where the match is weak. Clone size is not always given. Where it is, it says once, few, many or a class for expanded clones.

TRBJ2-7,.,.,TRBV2,CASKGRDYEQYF,TGTGCCAGCAAAGGTAGGGACTACGAGCAGTACTTC
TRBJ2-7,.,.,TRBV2,CARSMGQGSYEQYF,TGTGCCAGATCCATGGGACAAGGATCCTACGAGCAGTACTTC
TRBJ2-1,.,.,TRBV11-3,CASSLSPPRTGRGNEQFF,TGTGCCAGCAGCTTATCCCCCCCCCGGACAGGGCGGGGGAATGAGCAGTTCTTC
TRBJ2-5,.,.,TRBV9,CASSVELRETQYF,TGTGCCAGCAGCGTAGAACTGAGGGAGACCCAGTACTTC
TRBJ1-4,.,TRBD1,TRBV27,CASSSNFGQGREKLFF,TGTGCCAGCAGTTCCAACTTCGGACAGGGAAGAGAAAAACTGTTTTTT
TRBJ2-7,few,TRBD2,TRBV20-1,CSASGLAERYEQYF,TGCAGTGCTAGTGGGCTAGCGGAAAGGTACGAGCAGTACTTC
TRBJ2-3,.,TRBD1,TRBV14,CASSPNRGVDTQYF,TGTGCCAGCAGCCCCAACAGGGGGGTAGATACGCAGTATTTT
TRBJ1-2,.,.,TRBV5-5,CASSPDLNYGYTF,TGTGCCAGCAGCCCCGACCTTAACTATGGCTACACCTTC
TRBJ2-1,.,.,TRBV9,CSSSTVRNEQFF,TGCTCCTCATCGACAGTCAGGAATGAGCAGTTCTTC
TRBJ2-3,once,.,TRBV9,CASSVVTTDTQYF,TGTGCCAGCAGCGTAGTCACGACAGATACGCAGTATTTT
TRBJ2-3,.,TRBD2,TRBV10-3,CAISGLAGDTDTQYF,TGTGCCATCAGTGGGCTAGCGGGAGACACAGATACGCAGTATTTT
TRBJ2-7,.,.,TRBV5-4,CASSRSTGAEQYF,TGTGCCAGCAGTCGTTCCACGGGAGCCGAGCAGTACTTC
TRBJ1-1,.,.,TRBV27,CASTPGSLNTEAFF,TGTGCCAGCACTCCAGGGTCTTTGAACACTGAAGCTTTCTTT
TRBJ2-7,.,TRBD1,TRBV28,CASSVTGGYYEQYF,TGTGCCAGCAGTGTGACAGGGGGCTACTACGAGCAGTACTTC
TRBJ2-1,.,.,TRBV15,CAHSWSPDNEQFF,TGTGCACATTCGTGGTCCCCGGACAATGAGCAGTTCTTC
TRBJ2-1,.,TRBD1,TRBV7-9,CASSSAPGDRKKEQFF,TGTGCCAGCAGCTCCGCCCCAGGGGACAGGAAGAAGGAGCAGTTCTTC
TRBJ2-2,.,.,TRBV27,CASRPTRGELFF,TGTGCCAGCAGACCCACTCGGGGGGAGCTGTTTTTT
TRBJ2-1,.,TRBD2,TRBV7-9,CASSLRLAMTYNEQFF,TGTGCCAGCAGCTTGAGACTAGCGATGACCTACAATGAGCAGTTCTTC
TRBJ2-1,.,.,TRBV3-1,CASSQGTIFNNEQFF,TGTGCCAGCAGCCAAGGGACTATCTTCAACAATGAGCAGTTCTTC
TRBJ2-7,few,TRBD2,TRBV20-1,CSAHGTSGREQYF,TGCAGTGCTCACGGGACTAGCGGGAGGGAGCAGTACTTC
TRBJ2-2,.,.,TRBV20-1,CSARDPRGSAGELFF,TGCAGTGCTAGAGATCCCAGGGGAAGCGCCGGGGAGCTGTTTTTT
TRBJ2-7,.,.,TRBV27,CASSFAAYEQYF,TGTGCCAGCAGTTTTGCTGCCTACGAGCAGTACTTC
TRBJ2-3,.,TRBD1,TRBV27,CASSLNGPRDRGPDTQYF,TGTGCCAGCAGTTTAAACGGTCCCCGGGACAGGGGACCAGATACGCAGTATTTT